The 24 T cell receptor beta chains presented below share a single source sample, sequenced in a study of cytomegalovirus exposure and HLA in healthy donors. Primers: 60 Vbeta forward and 13 Jbeta reverse. Assay used: immunoSEQ multiplex PCR; TCRdb lists only in-frame clones, some missing. Altogether roughly 150,000 clones are present, around 72% being singletons, with the ten largest covering 2% to 2.5%. The sample was PBMCs. These receptors all stem from a man aged 35-49 years in good health and CMV-seronegative.

This clone was found a few times. V and J are TRBV4-1 and TRBJ2-5; no reliable D call. Trimming removed 0 bases at V and 2 bases at J, with 10 bases between. CDR1 is MGHRA, CDR2 YSYEKL, per germline. This CDR3 is built from 15 residues. The CDR3 reads CASSQDQLAQETQYF. The DNA of the CDR3 is TGCGCCAGCAGCCAAGATCAATTGGCTCAAGAGACCCAGTACTTC.

This rearrangement joins TRBV6-6 to TRBJ1-1, with TRBD1 matching 12 bases. This CDR3 contains 14 residues. V lost 8 bases, J lost 9 bases, and 10 bases stayed unmatched. Germline lookup yields CDR1 MNHNY and CDR2 SVGAGI (reference sequence). CDR3 DNA: TGTGCCAGCGGATCAAGGGACAGGGGGCTGAAAGCTTTCTTT. Protein product: CASGSRDRGLKAFF.

The rearrangement uses TRBV7-9 and TRBJ2-1, with 11 bases fitting TRBD2. The CDR3 sequence is 14 residues long. Trimming took 1 base from V and 14 from J; bases not matched to a gene: 7. CDR1 and CDR2 from the germline V gene are SEHNR and FQNEAQ (reference sequence). This chain's CDR3 is CASSLVLAGVTKFF. CDR3 DNA: TGTGCCAGCAGCTTAGTACTAGCGGGGGTGACTAAGTTCTTC.

The V and J genes are TRBV5-6 and TRBJ1-6; the D is unclear. The germline V gene has CDR1 SGHDT and CDR2 YYEEEE. The ends were cut back, 0 bases at V and 0 bases at J, with 10 bases in the middle. The CDR3 has 17 amino acids. CDR3 coding DNA: TGTGCCAGCAGCTTGGAAGCGATGAGCTCCTATAATTCACCCCTCCACTTT. This translates into CASSLEAMSSYNSPLHF.

The chain recombines TRBV28 with TRBJ1-4, with D possibly matching TRBD1 (6 bases). This CDR3 region has 17 residues. The V and J ends lost 1 base and 4 bases respectively, with 16 bases between them. Germline values: CDR1 MDHEN, CDR2 SYDVKM. The CDR3 nucleotides read TGTGCCAGCAGTTTATACCCCTGGACAGATTTTAATGAAAAACTGTTTTTT. This codes for CASSLYPWTDFNEKLFF.

As regards this clone: Germline is not matched at one junction end, which may reflect a read error. The chain links TRBV5-1 to TRBJ1-2, with TRBD1 identical over 8 bases. The CDR3 has 15 residues. Germline CDR1 reads SGHRS; CDR2 reads YFSETQ. The CDR3 nucleotides are TGCGCCAGCAGCTTGGACGGGCAGGGGGCCTATGGCTACCCCTTC. Protein product: CASSLDGQGAYGYPF.

This clone was observed a few times. The CDR3 region is CASSENRVETQYF. Written as DNA, the CDR3 is TGTGCCAGCAGTGAAAACAGGGTAGAGACCCAGTACTTC. This chain uses TRBV2 with TRBJ2-5; TRBD1 is a possible D gene (6 bases). With 2 bases removed from V and 4 bases from J, the gap between germline ends came to 8 bases. Germline CDR1 is SNHLY and CDR2 is FYNNEI. The CDR3 length is 13 residues.

The chain employs TRBV11-2 and TRBJ2-3; TRBD2 matches at 8 bases. The CDR3 consists of 20 residues. The germline V gene has CDR1 SGHAT and CDR2 FQNNGV. With 0 bases clipped from V and 2 bases from J, the junction kept 16 bases outside the gene matches. The chain's CDR3 is CASSLDSGTRRGRHTDTQYF. Written as DNA, the CDR3 is TGTGCCAGCAGCTTAGACTCCGGGACTAGAAGGGGGAGGCACACAGATACGCAGTATTTT.

This chain joins TRBV6-6 and TRBJ1-3; D call uncertain. This CDR3 is built from 13 residues. Between the trimmed V and J ends, which lost 6 bases and 2 bases, there was a span of 8 bases. The germline CDR1 and CDR2 sequences are MNHNY and SVGAGI (reference sequence). The CDR3 sequence: CASRAPPGNTIYF. The CDR3 DNA is TGTGCCAGCAGAGCACCGCCTGGAAACACCATATATTTT.

This sequence joins TRBV5-1 and TRBJ2-7; 8 bases agree with TRBD1. The germline gives CDR1 SGHRS, CDR2 YFSETQ. The CDR3 consists of 15 residues. Trimming at V came to 3 bases and at J to 0 bases, leaving 5 bases not matched to a gene. The CDR3 is CASSWTGTSSYEQYF. The CDR3, as DNA: TGCGCCAGCAGCTGGACAGGGACCTCCTCCTACGAGCAGTACTTC.

This sequence joins TRBV10-1 and TRBJ2-7; D possibly corresponds to TRBD2 (5 bases). Germline CDR1 reads WNHNN; CDR2 reads SYGVQD (reference sequence). V lost 5 bases, J lost 2 bases, and 10 bases lay in between. This CDR3 is 13 amino acids long. The CDR3 DNA reads TGCGCCAGCAGTTATTCGGGGACCTACGAGCAGTACTTC. Its translation: CASSYSGTYEQYF.

In this sample, this clone turned up a few times. The V gene is TRBV6-5, the J gene TRBJ2-7; 8 bases align to TRBD1. The CDR3 has 12 amino acids. The junction had 4 bases not matched to a gene; V was cut back by 6 bases and J by 6 bases. The germline gives CDR1 MNHEY, CDR2 SVGAGI. The CDR3 spells CASSRTGSEQYF. In nucleotides, the CDR3 is TGTGCCAGCAGCAGGACAGGGAGCGAGCAGTACTTC.

V and J are TRBV5-5 and TRBJ1-1; 7 bases line up with TRBD1. Germline trimming cut 2 bases from V and 3 bases from J; bases unmatched to any gene: 4. Per germline, CDR1 SGHKS and CDR2 YYEKEE (reference sequence). The CDR3 is 14 amino acids. DNA for the CDR3: TGTGCCAGCAGCTTTAGGCAGGGGGACACTGAAGCTTTCTTT. Its translation is CASSFRQGDTEAFF.

The V and J genes are TRBV13 and TRBJ1-2; possibly TRBD1 for D (6 bases). Trimming took 4 bases from V and 0 from J, leaving 15 bases between them. CDR3 size: 16 residues. CDR1 and CDR2 from the germline V gene are PRHDT and FYEKMQ (reference sequence). CDR3 region: CASSSHPQGANYGYTF. The CDR3 bases are TGTGCCAGCAGCTCCCACCCACAGGGAGCTAACTATGGCTACACCTTC.

CDR3 residues: CASSFWGGEGYTF. Here the CDR3 DNA reads TGTGCCAGCAGCTTTTGGGGGGGAGAGGGCTACACCTTC. The J gene is TRBJ1-2, the V gene TRBV7-3, with TRBD1 as a possible D gene (5 bases). This CDR3 is built from 13 residues. Per germline, CDR1 SGHTA and CDR2 FQGTGA. Deletions cut 3 bases from V and 8 bases from J, with 13 bases between.

The J gene is TRBJ1-5, the V gene TRBV18, with D perhaps matching TRBD1 (6 bases). This CDR3 comprises 17 residues. The V end was cut by 6 bases, the J end by 2 bases, with 20 bases between. Germline CDR1 is KGHSH and CDR2 is LQKENI. CDR3 sequence: CASSSRSGVIGNQPQHF. DNA of the CDR3: TGTGCCAGCTCTTCAAGATCAGGGGTGATCGGCAATCAGCCCCAGCATTTT.

Only a few counts were recorded for this clone. The J gene is TRBJ1-5, the V gene TRBV6-5; D unresolved. CDR1 and CDR2 (germline): MNHEY, SVGAGI. The CDR3 consists of 13 residues. The V and J ends lost 2 bases and 4 bases respectively, with 6 bases between them. In DNA, the CDR3 is TGTGCCAGCAGTTACCAGGCAAATCAGCCCCAGCATTTT. It codes for CASSYQANQPQHF.

The gene calls are TRBV5-1 and TRBJ1-3; D unresolved. This CDR3 is 15 amino acids long. The germline V gene has CDR1 SGHRS and CDR2 YFSETQ. V was clipped by 0 bases and J by 1 base, with 8 bases between them. CDR3 nucleotide sequence: TGCGCCAGCAGCTTGGACGGGGTTTCTGGAAACACCATATATTTT. Translated: CASSLDGVSGNTIYF.

The gene calls are TRBV5-6 and TRBJ1-2; the D gene is possibly TRBD1 (5 bases). V was shortened by 3 bases and J by 4 bases, with 13 bases between the two germline ends. Germline CDR1 reads SGHDT; CDR2 reads YYEEEE. The CDR3 runs to 14 residues. CDR3 amino acids: CASSSGTLGYGYTF. The CDR3 nucleotides read TGTGCCAGCAGCTCTGGGACTCTCGGCTATGGCTACACCTTC.

V and J are TRBV5-6 and TRBJ2-5, with TRBD1 identical over 9 bases. The CDR3 totals 14 residues. CDR1 and CDR2 from the germline V gene are SGHDT and YYEEEE. J lost 4 bases, V lost 5 bases, and 6 bases had no gene match. As DNA, the CDR3 is TGTGCCAGCAGACGTACAGGGGGCATAGAGACCCAGTACTTC. Amino acids: CASRRTGGIETQYF.

This clone was seen only a few times. The CDR3 DNA sequence: TGTGCCAGCAGTCGGAAGCGGGACGGAGACTTTAATGAAAAACTGTTTTTT. It translates to CASSRKRDGDFNEKLFF. The chain carries TRBV5-6 and TRBJ1-4; D perhaps matches TRBD1 (5 bases). V was cut by 5 bases and J by 4 bases, with 21 bases left in between. Germline V gene lookup returns CDR1 SGHDT and CDR2 YYEEEE. The CDR3 is made up of 17 amino acids.

The chain couples TRBV10-3 to TRBJ2-3; the match to TRBD1 covers 7 bases. Germline CDR1 ENHRY, CDR2 SYGVKD. This CDR3 has 14 amino acids. The V segment lost 2 bases and the J segment 5 bases; nucleotides outside the gene matches: 4. DNA for the CDR3: TGTGCCATCAGTGAGGACAGGGCCGAAGATACGCAGTATTTT. It specifies CAISEDRAEDTQYF.

The chain joins TRBV10-3 to TRBJ2-1; 9 bases fit TRBD1. The trim removed 2 bases at V and 6 bases at J, leaving 5 bases unmatched. The V gene's germline CDR1 is ENHRY and CDR2 SYGVKD. The CDR3 spans 15 residues. Here the CDR3 reads CAISEGQGRFNEQFF. In DNA form, the CDR3 reads TGTGCCATCAGTGAGGGACAGGGGCGTTTCAATGAGCAGTTCTTC.

V usage is TRBV6-1 and J usage is TRBJ2-7, with D possibly matching TRBD1 (5 bases). CDR1 is MNHNS, CDR2 SASEGT, per germline. CDR3 length: 12 amino acids. V lost 2 bases, J lost 3 bases, and 5 bases lay in between. The CDR3 region has the DNA TGTGCCAGCAGTGAAACAGGCTACGAGCAGTACTTC. Translated: CASSETGYEQYF.